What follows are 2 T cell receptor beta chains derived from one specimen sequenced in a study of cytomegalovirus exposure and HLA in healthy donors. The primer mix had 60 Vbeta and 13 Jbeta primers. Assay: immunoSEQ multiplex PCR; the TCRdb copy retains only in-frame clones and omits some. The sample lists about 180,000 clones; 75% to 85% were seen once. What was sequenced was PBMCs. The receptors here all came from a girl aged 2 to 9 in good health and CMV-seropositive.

The CDR3 nucleotides read TGTGCCAGCAGCATTCACAGGGGAGTGGTGAACACTGAAGCTTTCTTT. It yields the protein CASSIHRGVVNTEAFF. V is TRBV6-4 and J is TRBJ1-1; 7 positions match TRBD1. The CDR3 extends over 16 amino acids. The V gene end was trimmed by 6 bases and the J gene end by 0 bases; junction bases not matched to a gene: 10. CDR1 MRHNA and CDR2 SNTAGT come from the germline V gene.

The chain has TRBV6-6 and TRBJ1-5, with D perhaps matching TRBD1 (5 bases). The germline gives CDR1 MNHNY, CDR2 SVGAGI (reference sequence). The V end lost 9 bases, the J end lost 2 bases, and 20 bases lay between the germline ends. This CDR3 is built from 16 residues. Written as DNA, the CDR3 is TGTGCCAGTTGGGGGGAACCCCGGTTTGGCAATCAGCCCCAGCATTTT. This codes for CASWGEPRFGNQPQHF.